The 6 T cell receptor beta chains given below trace back to one sample, sequenced in a study of CD8+ T cells in alopecia areata. In each case, RNA was isolated and then reverse transcribed into cDNA as the sequencing template. Sequencing used immunoSEQ multiplex PCR; TCRdb keeps in-frame clones, though not all of them. The top ten hold around 20% of the sample, which has 110,000 or so clones, approximately 59% seen once. Sequenced input: CD8+ T cells sorted from blood. Receptor source: a human donor in good health.

This clone has just a few counts. The chain combines TRBV28 with TRBJ2-1; 11 nucleotides match TRBD2. Per the germline V gene, CDR1 is MDHEN and CDR2 is SYDVKM. The CDR3 has 13 amino acids. Germline trimming cut 9 bases from V and 6 bases from J; bases unmatched to any gene: 4. The CDR3 DNA reads as TGTGCCAGTGAGACTAGCGGGGTCAATGAGCAGTTCTTC. This codes for CASETSGVNEQFF.

V is TRBV6-1 and J is TRBJ2-5; D gene uncertain. Germline V lookup: CDR1 MNHNS, CDR2 SASEGT. CDR3 length: 15 amino acids. V lost 4 bases and J lost 5, with 17 bases in between. This CDR3 reads CASSARETTHETQYF. For the CDR3, the DNA is TGTGCCAGCAGTGCACGCGAAACCACCCACGAGACCCAGTACTTC.

The CDR3 sequence is CASGQDYGYTF. The DNA of the CDR3 is TGTGCCAGTGGACAAGACTATGGCTACACCTTC. This chain connects TRBV27 to TRBJ1-2; TRBD1 is a possible D gene (5 bases). Trimming removed 9 bases at V and 3 bases at J, with 8 bases between. The CDR3 runs to 11 residues. CDR1 and CDR2 (germline): MNHEY, SMNVEV (reference sequence).

In its sample, this clone was seen many times. The chain joins TRBV7-3 to TRBJ2-2, with 8 bases that match TRBD1. This CDR3 comprises 16 residues. V trimming: 5 bases; J trimming: 7 bases; junction bases outside the gene matches: 12. CDR1 SGHTA and CDR2 FQGTGA come from the germline V gene. The CDR3 protein is CASSGTFRGQGGELFF. CDR3 bases: TGTGCCAGCAGCGGAACCTTCAGGGGGCAGGGCGGGGAGCTGTTTTTT.

The V gene is TRBV28, the J gene TRBJ2-3; D is possibly TRBD1 (6 bases). The CDR3 sequence is 15 residues long. V dropped 6 bases and J dropped 0 bases, with 13 bases sitting between them. Germline V CDR1 and CDR2: MDHEN, SYDVKM. CDR3 sequence (DNA): TGTGCCAGCAGATACAGGGACCCTAGCACAGATACGCAGTATTTT. Translating gives CASRYRDPSTDTQYF.

The rearrangement uses TRBV4-2 and TRBJ2-7; 9 bases are shared with TRBD1. This CDR3 has 15 amino acids. V lost 0 bases, J lost 3 bases, and 3 bases stayed unmatched. Germline V lookup: CDR1 LGHNA, CDR2 YNFKEQ. The CDR3, as DNA: TGTGCCAGCAGCCAAGATTTGGACAGGGGCTACGAGCAGTACTTC. It codes for CASSQDLDRGYEQYF.